This TCR beta chain was found in a study of shared clonotypes between healthy human individuals. As regards this clone: The same CDR3 also results from other DNA sequences found in this sample.

Data came from immunoSEQ multiplex PCR; TCRdb stores just in-frame clones and leaves some out. The sample contains about 2.5 million clones, 92% of which appear only once. Germline loops: CDR1 SGHTA, CDR2 FQGTGA. The CDR3 has 13 amino acids. Trimming took 5 bases from V and 2 from J, leaving 9 bases between them. The origin of this receptor is a man younger than 35 in good health. Some clones in this sample may be carry-over from other donors' samples. Material: naive CD4+ T cells from PBMCs. Subset given: CD45RA+ positively selected. The chain employs TRBV7-3 and TRBJ1-1; D unresolved. CDR3: CASSLRENTEAFF. The DNA of the CDR3 is TGTGCCAGCAGCCTACGCGAAAACACTGAAGCTTTCTTT.